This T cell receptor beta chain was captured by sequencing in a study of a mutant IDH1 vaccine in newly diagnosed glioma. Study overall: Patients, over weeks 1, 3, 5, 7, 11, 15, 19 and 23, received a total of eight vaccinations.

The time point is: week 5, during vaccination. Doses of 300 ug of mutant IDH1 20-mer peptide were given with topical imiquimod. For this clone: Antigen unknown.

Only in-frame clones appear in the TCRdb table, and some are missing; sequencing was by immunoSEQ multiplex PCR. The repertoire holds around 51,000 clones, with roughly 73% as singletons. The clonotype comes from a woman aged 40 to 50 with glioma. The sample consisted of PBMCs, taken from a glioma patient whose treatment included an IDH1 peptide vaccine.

CDR3 residues: CASSGVSTNTGELFF. The CDR3 DNA reads TGTGCCAGCAGTGGTGTTTCGACGAACACCGGGGAGCTGTTTTTT. V gene TRBV2 combines with J gene TRBJ2-2; D ambiguous. The CDR3 has 15 residues. The V end lost 4 bases, the J end lost 0 bases, and 9 bases lay between the germline ends. Germline CDR1 reads SNHLY; CDR2 reads FYNNEI.